These T cell receptor beta chains were read from a single sample in a study of siplizumab effects on memory and regulatory T cells. Data came from immunoSEQ multiplex PCR; TCRdb stores just in-frame clones and leaves some out. The table lists about 26,000 clones, 75% to 85% of them singletons. Sequencing used memory CD4+ T cells sorted from blood. Receptors originate from a human donor in good health. Both conserved end residues are part of each CDR3. The order of the fields is J gene, clone size, V gene, D gene, CDR3 protein, CDR3 DNA. D genes are given only for firm matches. Clone size is stated in some rows and not others, as once, few, many or a class when expanded.

>TRBJ2-1|.|TRBV4-2|.
CASSQGWTGGNEQFF
TGTGCCAGCAGCCAAGGATGGACTGGGGGCAATGAGCAGTTCTTC
>TRBJ2-1|.|TRBV2|TRBD2
CASTVAGSYNEQFF
TGTGCCAGCACTGTAGCGGGCTCCTACAATGAGCAGTTCTTC
>TRBJ2-1|.|TRBV11-3|.
CASSPRSGLKYEQFF
TGTGCCAGCAGCCCCCGGAGCGGTTTGAAGTATGAGCAGTTCTTC
>TRBJ2-7|.|TRBV15|.
CATSRLTGYSSYEQYF
TGTGCCACCAGCAGGCTAACAGGTTATAGCTCCTACGAGCAGTACTTC
>TRBJ1-1|.|TRBV21-1|.
CASSKVQGDTEAFF
TGTGCCAGCAGCAAGGTTCAGGGGGACACTGAAGCTTTCTTT
>TRBJ2-1|.|TRBV18|TRBD2
CASSRAGGAYNEQFF
TGTGCCAGCTCAAGGGCCGGGGGGGCTTACAATGAGCAGTTCTTC
>TRBJ2-7|.|TRBV9|.
CASSVDGRGGNEQYF
TGTGCCAGCAGCGTAGATGGCAGGGGTGGTAACGAGCAGTACTTC
>TRBJ2-5|once|TRBV5-4|TRBD2
CASSLGLAGGLGRETQYF
TGTGCCAGCAGCTTGGGACTAGCGGGAGGTCTAGGGAGGGAGACCCAGTACTTC
>TRBJ1-5|.|TRBV5-5|TRBD1
CASSRDRNQPQHF
TGTGCCAGCAGCAGGGACAGGAATCAGCCCCAGCATTTT
>TRBJ1-1|.|TRBV15|.
CATREDQRRGEAFF
TGTGCCACCAGGGAGGACCAACGCCGAGGGGAAGCTTTCTTT
>TRBJ1-6|.|TRBV20-1|.
CSAHLFHLHF
TGCAGTGCCCACCTTTTTCACCTCCACTTT
>TRBJ1-1|once|TRBV29-1|.
CSVASARGIEAFF
TGCAGCGTTGCATCGGCCAGGGGTATAGAAGCTTTCTTT
>TRBJ2-3|.|TRBV5-4|.
CASSAGIPPDTQYF
TGTGCCAGCAGCGCCGGGATTCCCCCAGATACGCAGTATTTT
>TRBJ2-7|.|TRBV10-2|TRBD1
CASSPTGTGGYEQYF
TGCGCCAGCAGCCCAACGGGGACAGGGGGCTACGAGCAGTACTTC
>TRBJ2-3|.|TRBV7-2|.
CASSLVVRASTDTQYF
TGTGCCAGCAGCTTAGTTGTTAGGGCTTCCACAGATACGCAGTATTTT
>TRBJ2-3|.|TRBV6-5|TRBD2
CASRFSGRSTDTQYF
TGTGCCAGCAGGTTTAGCGGGAGGAGCACAGATACGCAGTATTTT
>TRBJ2-3|.|TRBV6-1|TRBD2
CASRGRTSLPDTQYF
TGTGCCAGCAGAGGGCGGACTAGCCTTCCAGATACGCAGTATTTT
>TRBJ1-5|once|TRBV2|TRBD1
CASRAATGVSQPQHF
TGTGCCAGCAGAGCCGCAACAGGGGTGAGTCAGCCCCAGCATTTT
>TRBJ1-2|.|TRBV29-1|TRBD1
CSVDRVGGYTF
TGCAGCGTCGACAGGGTAGGAGGCTACACCTTC
>TRBJ2-3|.|TRBV7-2|TRBD2
CASSLGSGGTTDTQYF
TGTGCCAGCAGCTTAGGTAGCGGGGGTACCACAGATACGCAGTATTTT
>TRBJ1-1|medium-sized|TRBV7-2|.
CASSRTGNTEAFF
TGTGCCAGCAGCAGGACGGGGAACACTGAAGCTTTCTTT
>TRBJ2-3|.|TRBV28|TRBD2
CASRLAGASTDTQYF
TGTGCCAGCAGACTAGCGGGAGCGAGCACAGATACGCAGTATTTT
>TRBJ2-1|.|TRBV7-6|.
CASSLQEELPQFF
TGTGCCAGCAGCCTCCAGGAGGAACTGCCCCAGTTCTTC
>TRBJ1-1|.|TRBV2|.
CASSEAGTENTEAFF
TGTGCCAGCAGTGAAGCTGGGACGGAAAACACTGAAGCTTTCTTT
>TRBJ2-7|.|TRBV15|TRBD1
CATSTRTGAFSYEQYF
TGTGCCACCAGCACCCGGACAGGCGCCTTTTCCTACGAGCAGTACTTC
>TRBJ2-7|.|TRBV14|.
CASSQPGPSYEQYF
TGTGCCAGCAGCCAACCGGGGCCAAGCTACGAGCAGTACTTC
>TRBJ1-4|.|TRBV2|TRBD1
CASLGQTTNEKLFF
TGTGCCAGCCTGGGACAGACAACTAATGAAAAACTGTTTTTT
>TRBJ2-6|.|TRBV29-1|TRBD2
CSVEGGPSGANVLTF
TGCAGCGTTGAGGGAGGGCCGTCTGGGGCCAACGTCCTGACTTTC
>TRBJ1-6|.|TRBV28|.
CASSLGRALNSPLHF
TGTGCCAGCAGTTTGGGCCGGGCCTTAAATTCACCCCTCCACTTT
>TRBJ1-2|few|TRBV5-1|TRBD1
CASSLVAGGFYGYTF
TGCGCCAGCAGCTTGGTGGCAGGGGGCTTCTATGGCTACACCTTC
>TRBJ1-1|.|TRBV15|.
CATSRDELGFF
TGTGCCACCAGCAGAGACGAGTTGGGTTTCTTT
>TRBJ2-3|.|TRBV23-1|.
CASSQRQDRTDTQYF
TGCGCCAGCAGTCAAAGGCAGGACCGCACAGATACGCAGTATTTT
>TRBJ2-7|.|TRBV7-2|TRBD2
CASSPSLGVAGNEQYF
TGTGCCAGCAGCCCATCCTTGGGGGTAGCGGGAAACGAGCAGTACTTC
>TRBJ1-5|few|TRBV6-1|.
CASTGLYSNQPQHF
TGTGCCAGCACCGGATTATATAGCAATCAGCCCCAGCATTTT
>TRBJ1-2|.|TRBV2|.
CASRIVLGNYGYTF
TGTGCCAGCAGGATTGTCTTAGGCAACTATGGCTACACCTTC
>TRBJ2-3|.|TRBV29-1|TRBD1
CSVARDSWDTQYF
TGCAGCGTTGCCAGGGACAGTTGGGATACGCAGTATTTT
>TRBJ2-7|.|TRBV2|TRBD1
CASRTGTGAWEQYF
TGTGCCAGCAGAACAGGGACAGGGGCATGGGAGCAGTACTTC
>TRBJ2-5|few|TRBV4-3|.
CASSHETGSQYF
TGCGCCAGCAGCCATGAAACCGGGAGCCAGTACTTC
>TRBJ1-6|.|TRBV7-2|.
CASSAQAYSPLHF
TGTGCCAGCAGCGCACAGGCTTATTCACCCCTCCACTTT
>TRBJ2-7|.|TRBV7-2|TRBD2
CASSPLAGKSYEQYF
TGTGCCAGCAGCCCCTTAGCGGGAAAATCCTACGAGCAGTACTTC
>TRBJ2-7|.|TRBV6-1|.
CASSGQGIVGSWSSYEQYF
TGTGCCAGCAGTGGCCAAGGGATTGTGGGCTCCTGGAGCTCCTACGAGCAGTACTTC
>TRBJ2-2|.|TRBV18|.
CASSPQVSATGELFF
TGTGCCAGCTCACCACAGGTGTCGGCCACCGGGGAGCTGTTTTTT
>TRBJ2-7|.|TRBV7-2|TRBD1
CASSGPGTGALYEQYF
TGTGCCAGCAGCGGTCCCGGGACAGGGGCCCTCTACGAGCAGTACTTC
>TRBJ1-2|.|TRBV5-1|.
CASSLGARDYGYTF
TGCGCCAGCAGCTTGGGCGCCAGGGACTATGGCTACACCTTC
>TRBJ2-4|.|TRBV9|TRBD2
CASSFRGERQNIQYF
TGTGCCAGCAGCTTCCGGGGGGAACGCCAAAACATTCAGTACTTC
>TRBJ1-1|.|TRBV18|.
CASSLDLGRNTEAFF
TGTGCCAGCTCACTTGATTTAGGCCGAAACACTGAAGCTTTCTTT
>TRBJ1-5|.|TRBV19|TRBD1
CASSGTEFSNQPQHF
TGTGCCAGTAGCGGGACAGAGTTTAGCAATCAGCCCCAGCATTTT
>TRBJ1-4|few|TRBV2|.
CASSDPGTTNEKLFF
TGTGCCAGCAGTGACCCTGGTACAACTAATGAAAAACTGTTTTTT
>TRBJ1-4|.|TRBV4-3|.
CASSLSWDSNEKLFF
TGCGCCAGCAGCCTCAGCTGGGACTCTAATGAAAAACTGTTTTTT
>TRBJ2-4|.|TRBV4-3|TRBD1
CASSQDSQGADIQYF
TGCGCCAGCAGCCAAGACTCACAGGGGGCGGACATTCAGTACTTC
>TRBJ2-5|.|TRBV4-1|TRBD1
CASSHPGTGKTQYF
TGCGCCAGCAGCCATCCCGGGACAGGGAAGACCCAGTACTTC
>TRBJ2-3|.|TRBV19|TRBD1
CASRGQGLSTDTQYF
TGTGCCAGTAGAGGACAGGGGCTAAGCACAGATACGCAGTATTTT
>TRBJ1-3|.|TRBV25-1|.
CASSEWSGAVSGNTIYF
TGTGCCAGCAGTGAATGGAGTGGGGCAGTCTCTGGAAACACCATATATTTT